Each of the 31 T cell receptor beta chains below was sequenced from the same sample in a study of cytomegalovirus exposure and HLA in healthy donors. It was with 60 Vbeta and 13 Jbeta primers that the PCR ran. Some clones are missing from TCRdb's copy, which holds only in-frame ones; the method was immunoSEQ multiplex PCR. The sample carries over 150,000 clones, approximately 80% recorded once. The sequenced material came from PBMCs. The receptors were sampled from a middle-aged woman in good health and CMV-seropositive.

The chain is built from TRBV2 and TRBJ1-1; D gene uncertain. The germline CDR1 and CDR2 sequences are SNHLY and FYNNEI. CDR3 length: 13 residues. V was trimmed by 6 bases and J by 3 bases, leaving 11 bases between them. The CDR3 loop is CASRVRVDTEAFF. The CDR3 nucleotides are TGTGCCAGCAGGGTCCGGGTCGACACTGAAGCTTTCTTT.

The CDR3, as DNA: TGTGCCAGCAGCGCCACAGACAGGGGCGGGACTGAAGCTTTCTTT. It is translated as CASSATDRGGTEAFF. This rearrangement joins TRBV9 to TRBJ1-1, with 8 nucleotides matching TRBD1. Germline CDR1 reads SGDLS; CDR2 reads YYNGEE. The CDR3 has 15 amino acids. V was clipped by 3 bases and J by 5 bases; unmatched bases: 9.

The CDR3 bases are TGCAGCGCTCCCTCACAGGCCGAGCGCTCTGGGGCCAACGTCCTGACTTTC. This translates into CSAPSQAERSGANVLTF. The chain is built from TRBV29-1 and TRBJ2-6; a possible D gene is TRBD1 (5 bases). CDR1 SQVTM and CDR2 ANQGSEA come from the germline V gene. Trimming removed 7 bases from V and 0 bases from J, with 19 bases in between. This CDR3 region has 17 residues.

The gene calls are TRBV19 and TRBJ1-6; 7 bases align to TRBD1. The ends lost 8 bases at V and 6 bases at J; junction bases unmatched: 4. Germline V lookup: CDR1 LNHDA, CDR2 SQIVND (reference sequence). This CDR3 is built from 13 residues. Here the CDR3 reads CASGQGVNSPLHF. Written as DNA, the CDR3 is TGTGCCAGTGGGCAGGGGGTTAATTCACCCCTCCACTTT. The full variable domain, completed using reference TRBV19 and TRBJ1-6, is DGGITQSPKYLFRKEGQNVTLSCEQNLNHDAMYWYRQDPGQGLRLIYYSQIVNDFQKGDIAEGYSVSREKKESFPLTVTSAQKNPTAFYLCASGQGVNSPLHFGNGTRLTVT.

V and J are TRBV19 and TRBJ1-2, with D unresolved. Germline V gene sequence: CDR1 LNHDA, CDR2 SQIVND (reference sequence). This CDR3 is 14 amino acids long. Trimming took 0 bases from V and 6 from J, leaving 11 bases between them. The CDR3 loop reads CASSIDTREDGYTF. In DNA, the CDR3 is TGTGCCAGTAGTATAGATACCCGGGAAGATGGCTACACCTTC.

The CDR3 DNA reads as TGTGCCAGCAGTAGGACTAGCGGGGGAATCCAAGAGACCCAGTACTTC. Translating gives CASSRTSGGIQETQYF. The rearrangement uses TRBV28 and TRBJ2-5, with 13 nucleotides matching TRBD2. V shed 5 bases and J 1 base; nucleotides not matched to a gene: 4. Germline V lookup: CDR1 MDHEN, CDR2 SYDVKM. The CDR3 is 16 amino acids.

DNA for the CDR3: TGCGCCAGCAAACCGGGACAGCCACCGTACAATGAGCAGTTCTTC. Translation gives CASKPGQPPYNEQFF. This chain connects TRBV5-1 to TRBJ2-1, with TRBD1 identical over 7 bases. CDR1 and CDR2 (germline): SGHRS, YFSETQ. The CDR3 sequence is 15 residues long. Trimming took 6 bases from V and 4 from J; bases not matched to a gene: 10.

This clone appeared a few times. The chain joins TRBV30 to TRBJ1-1; possible D gene TRBD1, 6 bases. This CDR3 comprises 13 residues. Trimming removed 1 base from V and 10 bases from J, with 16 bases in between. Germline-derived CDR1 and CDR2 are GTSNPN and SVGIG (reference sequence). The CDR3 loop is CAWSGSRGAAAFF. CDR3 nucleotide sequence: TGTGCCTGGAGTGGGAGCAGGGGCGCGGCAGCTTTCTTT.

The CDR3: CASRTSGTEYYGYTF. For the CDR3, the DNA is TGTGCCAGTAGAACATCCGGGACAGAGTACTATGGCTACACCTTC. V usage is TRBV19 and J usage is TRBJ1-2, with 7 bases that match TRBD1. The germline V gene has CDR1 LNHDA and CDR2 SQIVND (reference sequence). This CDR3 spans 15 amino acids. V shed 6 bases, J shed 3 bases, and the junction held 10 bases outside the gene matches.

J is TRBJ2-7 and V is TRBV19, with unresolved D. Germline V gene sequence: CDR1 LNHDA, CDR2 SQIVND (reference sequence). Trimming left V 3 bases short and J 0 bases short, with 6 bases between. The CDR3 length is 13 residues. CDR3 in amino acids: CASSISGSYEQYF. The DNA of the CDR3 is TGTGCCAGTAGTATCAGTGGCTCCTACGAGCAGTACTTC.

The chain employs TRBV5-4 and TRBJ2-7, with 8 bases lining up with TRBD2. The germline V gene encodes CDR1 SGHNT and CDR2 YYREEE (reference sequence). V lost 4 bases, J lost 4 bases, and 10 bases stayed unmatched. CDR3 length: 15 amino acids. The CDR3: CASSQEIAGRYEQYF. CDR3 nucleotide sequence: TGTGCCAGCAGCCAGGAGATAGCGGGGAGGTACGAGCAGTACTTC.

The V call is TRBV30, the J call TRBJ1-6; 11 bases align to TRBD1. Germline CDR1 and CDR2: GTSNPN and SVGIG (reference sequence). The CDR3 runs to 14 residues. V shed 3 bases and J 5 bases; nucleotides not matched to a gene: 0. CDR3 sequence (DNA): TGTGCCTGGAGGGGACAGGGGGATAATTCACCCCTCCACTTT. Translated: CAWRGQGDNSPLHF.

The rearrangement joins TRBV19 to TRBJ2-1, with D maybe TRBD2 (6 bases). The CDR3 has 15 residues. The germline V gene encodes CDR1 LNHDA and CDR2 SQIVND (reference sequence). V lost 3 bases, J lost 5 bases, and 14 bases lay in between. In DNA, the CDR3 is TGTGCCAGTAGTATCCGCCAGGGAGGCCACAATGAGCAGTTCTTC. Protein sequence: CASSIRQGGHNEQFF.

The chain recombines TRBV11-2 with TRBJ2-5, with D unresolved. V was shortened by 4 bases and J by 5 bases, with 5 bases between the two germline ends. The CDR3 runs 11 residues. Germline-derived CDR1 and CDR2 are SGHAT and FQNNGV. The CDR3 DNA reads as TGTGCCAGCAGCTCCGGGGAGACCCAGTACTTC. Its translation: CASSSGETQYF.

This clone came up a few times. The chain couples TRBV4-3 to TRBJ2-3, with 7 bases identical to TRBD2. The CDR3 totals 20 residues. Germline trimming cut 1 base from V and 0 bases from J; bases unmatched to any gene: 16. Germline lookup yields CDR1 LGHNA and CDR2 YSLEER. CDR3 loop: CASSQVNRAGWARSTDTQYF. CDR3 bases: TGCGCCAGCAGCCAAGTTAATCGAGCGGGGTGGGCCCGAAGCACAGATACGCAGTATTTT.

V is TRBV6-1 and J is TRBJ2-1, with D unresolved. Per the germline V gene, CDR1 is MNHNS and CDR2 is SASEGT. V was pared by 3 bases and J by 1 base, with 10 bases between. This CDR3 has 15 amino acids. The CDR3 DNA reads as TGTGCCAGCAGTGAGTATTTCGGGTCCTACAATGAGCAGTTCTTC. Its protein product is CASSEYFGSYNEQFF.

This clone was found a few times. This chain connects TRBV5-4 to TRBJ2-7, with 8 bases matching TRBD2. CDR3 size: 15 residues. Looked up from germline, CDR1 is SGHNT and CDR2 is YYREEE (reference sequence). The ends lost 1 base at V and 3 bases at J; junction bases unmatched: 6. CDR3 protein: CASSLTGGGLYEQYF. CDR3 in DNA: TGTGCCAGCAGCTTGACGGGGGGGGGCCTCTACGAGCAGTACTTC.

J is TRBJ1-4 and V is TRBV5-1; D remains unclear. V shed 6 bases and J shed 2 bases, with 17 bases lying between them. Germline V gene lookup returns CDR1 SGHRS and CDR2 YFSETQ. This CDR3 is 16 amino acids long. The CDR3 here is CASKVGGLTTNEKLFF. DNA of the CDR3: TGCGCCAGCAAAGTAGGAGGGTTGACGACTAATGAAAAACTGTTTTTT.

This clone has a handful of counts. The chain joins TRBV10-2 to TRBJ2-3; D is unclear. The V gene's germline CDR1 is WSHSY and CDR2 SAAADI. V dropped 7 bases and J dropped 4 bases, with 12 bases sitting between them. This CDR3 is 13 amino acids long. The CDR3 bases are TGCGCCAGCACCTCAGGTTGGTCAGATACGCAGTATTTT. Amino acids: CASTSGWSDTQYF.

The chain carries TRBV9 and TRBJ1-1, with 7 positions matching TRBD1. CDR3 length: 14 amino acids. Trimming cost V 0 bases and J 5 bases; bases outside gene matches: 4. Germline V gives CDR1 SGDLS, CDR2 YYNGEE. CDR3 DNA sequence: TGTGCCAGCAGCGTAGCAGGGGGAAAGACTGAAGCTTTCTTT. Amino acids: CASSVAGGKTEAFF.

This clone was recorded only once. The rearrangement joins TRBV28 to TRBJ1-5; 9 positions agree with TRBD1. The CDR3 covers 17 residues. Trimming at V came to 6 bases and at J to 1 base, leaving 10 bases not matched to a gene. In germline, CDR1 is MDHEN, CDR2 SYDVKM. In nucleotides, the CDR3 is TGTGCCAGCAGACCCACAGGGGGCGCGGGGAGCAATCAGCCCCAGCATTTT. It yields the protein CASRPTGGAGSNQPQHF.

The rearrangement links TRBV4-3 to TRBJ2-2, with D possibly matching TRBD1 (5 bases). Trimming shortened V by 0 bases and J by 4 bases, and 18 bases separated the two germline ends. Germline CDR1 reads LGHNA; CDR2 reads YSLEER. The CDR3 covers 18 residues. The CDR3 nucleotides are TGCGCCAGCAGCCAAGATCCCCCGACAGCCATTACCACCGGGGAGCTGTTTTTT. Amino acids: CASSQDPPTAITTGELFF.

The rearrangement uses TRBV27 and TRBJ1-4; TRBD1 matches 7 bases. Germline V gives CDR1 MNHEY, CDR2 SMNVEV (reference sequence). J lost 4 bases, V lost 5 bases, and 4 bases had no gene match. This CDR3 comprises 14 residues. DNA for the CDR3: TGTGCCAGCAGTGTGGGACAGCTTAATGAAAAACTGTTTTTT. Translation gives CASSVGQLNEKLFF.

CDR3: CATSRDAGPSSYEQYF. In DNA form, the CDR3 reads TGTGCCACCAGCAGAGACGCAGGCCCCTCCTCCTACGAGCAGTACTTC. The chain combines TRBV15 with TRBJ2-7, with no clear D. CDR3 length: 16 residues. V gave up 0 bases and J gave up 0 bases, with 12 bases separating them. CDR1 LNHNV and CDR2 YYDKDF come from the germline V gene (reference sequence).

This chain uses TRBV5-1 with TRBJ2-2; 9 nucleotides align to TRBD2. The germline V gene has CDR1 SGHRS and CDR2 YFSETQ. V was pared by 0 bases and J by 7 bases, with 4 bases of the junction left unmatched. CDR3 size: 15 residues. The CDR3 DNA follows: TGCGCCAGCAGCTTGGCCGCTAGCGGGGTCGGGGAGCTGTTTTTT. This translates into CASSLAASGVGELFF.

This chain uses TRBV28 with TRBJ1-5; tentatively, D is TRBD1 (6 bases). This CDR3 has 14 amino acids. Germline assignment: CDR1 MDHEN and CDR2 SYDVKM. Between the trimmed V and J ends, which lost 5 bases and 3 bases, there was a span of 11 bases. DNA of the CDR3: TGTGCCAGCAGTAACACAGGGATCAATCAGCCCCAGCATTTT. Translating gives CASSNTGINQPQHF.

CDR3 sequence (DNA): TGTGCCAGCAGCTTCCTGGGGAGGGATCCTAACTATGGCTACACCTTC. Translated, it gives CASSFLGRDPNYGYTF. The chain links TRBV28 to TRBJ1-2, with D unresolved. The CDR3 length is 16 residues. The germline V gene has CDR1 MDHEN and CDR2 SYDVKM. With 6 bases removed from V and 0 bases from J, the gap between germline ends came to 17 bases.

DNA of the CDR3: TGTGCCAGCTCGCTGGGACAGGGCGAGTCTTATGGCTACACCTTC. Amino acids: CASSLGQGESYGYTF. The chain couples TRBV18 to TRBJ1-2, with 9 bases aligning to TRBD1. The germline CDR1 and CDR2 sequences are KGHSH and LQKENI. V dropped 6 bases and J dropped 5; count of bases not matched to a gene: 10. The CDR3 sequence is 15 residues long.

This chain uses TRBV9 with TRBJ1-2, with TRBD1 as a possible D gene (6 bases). V was pared by 3 bases and J by 5 bases, with 8 bases between. The CDR3 is 12 residues long. Germline CDR1 is SGDLS and CDR2 is YYNGEE. This chain's CDR3 is CASSAGQYGYTF. CDR3 DNA sequence: TGTGCCAGCAGCGCCGGACAGTATGGCTACACCTTC. Variable domain in full (rest from reference TRBV9 and TRBJ1-2): DSGVTQTPKHLITATGQRVTLRCSPRSGDLSVYWYQQSLDQGLQFLIQYYNGEERAKGNILERFSAQQFPDLHSELNLSSLELGDSALYFCASSAGQYGYTFGSGTRLTVV.

The chain couples TRBV15 to TRBJ2-7; a possible D gene is TRBD1 (7 bases). Trimming removed 2 bases from V and 3 bases from J, with 17 bases in between. The length of the CDR3 is 16 residues. The germline gives CDR1 LNHNV, CDR2 YYDKDF (reference sequence). CDR3 DNA: TGTGCCACCAGCAGATCTGGAGGGACAGCCAACTACGAGCAGTACTTC. Translated: CATSRSGGTANYEQYF.

This sequence joins TRBV7-2 and TRBJ2-1; D perhaps matches TRBD1 (5 bases). V dropped 2 bases and J dropped 6 bases, with 11 bases sitting between them. Germline V gene data show CDR1 as SGHTA and CDR2 as FQGNSA. The length of the CDR3 is 14 residues. CDR3 in DNA: TGTGCCAGCAGCTTACAGGGAATGGGCAATGAGCAGTTCTTC. This gives the protein CASSLQGMGNEQFF.